The rows below give T cell receptor beta chains drawn from one sample of a study of blood T cell repertoires in COVID-19. Here immunoSEQ multiplex PCR was the method, and the copy in TCRdb shows in-frame clones only, minus some. The sample carries approximately 70,000 clones, approximately 90% recorded once. The material sequenced was peripheral blood. The receptors come from a woman aged 55-70 years with acute or convalescent COVID-19. The CDR3 runs from the conserved cysteine through the conserved F or W. D genes are given only for firm matches. Clone size appears in some rows only: once, few, many, or a class for an expanded clone.

J: TRBJ1-4; size: -; V: TRBV7-2; D: -; DNA: TGTGCCAGCAGCTTAGACAGGACCAATGAAAAACTGTTTTTT; CDR3: CASSLDRTNEKLFF
J: TRBJ1-1; size: -; V: TRBV19; D: TRBD1; DNA: TGTGCCAGTAGTGTATACGCAGGGGGCACGGCTGAAGCTTTCTTT; CDR3: CASSVYAGGTAEAFF
J: TRBJ1-2; size: -; V: TRBV9; D: -; DNA: TGTGCCAGCAGCGTAGGCAGCTATGGCTACACCTTC; CDR3: CASSVGSYGYTF
J: TRBJ2-3; size: -; V: TRBV5-1; D: -; DNA: TGCGCCAGCAGCTTAAATGGCCGTGGAGGCACAGATACGCAGTATTTT; CDR3: CASSLNGRGGTDTQYF
J: TRBJ1-4; size: once; V: TRBV2; D: -; DNA: TGTGCCAGCAGCGCAGGGGAAGCTAATGAAAAACTGTTTTTT; CDR3: CASSAGEANEKLFF
J: TRBJ1-1; size: -; V: TRBV19; D: -; DNA: TGTGCCAGTAGTATAGACGACGCAGGGGTGGACACTGAAGCTTTCTTT; CDR3: CASSIDDAGVDTEAFF
J: TRBJ2-1; size: -; V: TRBV19; D: TRBD2; DNA: TGTGCCAGTAGCGGTACCGGGACTACTGCAAGAATAGCCTACAATGAGCAGTTCTTC; CDR3: CASSGTGTTARIAYNEQFF
J: TRBJ1-3; size: -; V: TRBV6-4; D: -; DNA: TGTGCCAGCAGTGACTCTTTTATCCCTGGAAACACCATATATTTT; CDR3: CASSDSFIPGNTIYF
J: TRBJ2-5; size: -; V: TRBV7-9; D: TRBD2; DNA: TGTGCCAGCAGCTCTTCTAGCGGGGGCTTCCAAGAGACCCAGTACTTC; CDR3: CASSSSSGGFQETQYF
J: TRBJ1-4; size: few; V: TRBV4-1; D: TRBD1; DNA: TGCGCCAGCAGCCAAACGCGGGACAGGGGAGACGAAAAACTGTTTTTT; CDR3: CASSQTRDRGDEKLFF
J: TRBJ1-1; size: few; V: TRBV24-1; D: -; DNA: TGTGCCACCAGTGATTCGAGCGGGGGCGGGGGTGAAGCTTTCTTT; CDR3: CATSDSSGGGGEAFF
J: TRBJ2-1; size: few; V: TRBV10-3; D: -; DNA: TGTGCCATCAAGGGCGACAGGGGAGGGTTAAGCTCCTACAATGAGCAGTTCTTC; CDR3: CAIKGDRGGLSSYNEQFF
J: TRBJ1-6; size: -; V: TRBV6-1; D: TRBD1; DNA: TGTGCCAGCAGTGAAGTAGGGACAGGGAGTTCACCCCTCCACTTT; CDR3: CASSEVGTGSSPLHF
J: TRBJ2-5; size: -; V: TRBV6-5; D: -; DNA: TGTGCCAGCAGTTCAGAACCCGGGAGGACCCAGTACTTC; CDR3: CASSSEPGRTQYF
J: TRBJ1-4; size: -; V: TRBV18; D: TRBD1; DNA: TGTGCCAGCTCTCCCAGACAGGGCTGGTCTAATGAAAAACTGTTTTTT; CDR3: CASSPRQGWSNEKLFF
J: TRBJ1-3; size: -; V: TRBV4-2; D: -; DNA: TGTGCCAGCAGCCAAGAGTCCATAAACACCATATATTTT; CDR3: CASSQESINTIYF
J: TRBJ1-2; size: -; V: TRBV7-2; D: TRBD1; DNA: TGTGCCAGCGTTCCGGACAGGGGATCTTATGGCTACACCTTC; CDR3: CASVPDRGSYGYTF
J: TRBJ2-1; size: -; V: TRBV28; D: -; DNA: TGTGCCAGCAGCTTAGACACCTCCCCCTACAATGAGCAGTTCTTC; CDR3: CASSLDTSPYNEQFF
J: TRBJ2-6; size: -; V: TRBV18; D: -; DNA: TGTGCCAGCTCCCAGGGGGGCTCTGGGGCCAACGTCCTGACTTTC; CDR3: CASSQGGSGANVLTF
J: TRBJ1-4; size: -; V: TRBV6-1; D: -; DNA: TGTGCCAGCAGTGACACCCAGGGCGCAACTAATGAAAAACTGTTTTTT; CDR3: CASSDTQGATNEKLFF
J: TRBJ1-4; size: -; V: TRBV5-1; D: TRBD1; DNA: TGCGCCAGCAGCGCCACCGGGACAGGGGGCGGCCTCTGGACTAATGAAAAACTGTTTTTT; CDR3: CASSATGTGGGLWTNEKLFF
J: TRBJ1-1; size: -; V: TRBV3-1/TRBV3-2; D: TRBD1; DNA: TGTGCCAGCAGCCACCAACAGGGGATAACTGAAGCTTTCTTT; CDR3: CASSHQQGITEAFF
J: TRBJ1-6; size: once; V: TRBV3-1/TRBV3-2; D: -; DNA: TGTGCCAGCAGCCATTCCGGGTATAATTCACCCCTCCACTTT; CDR3: CASSHSGYNSPLHF